This T cell receptor (beta chain) comes out of a study of shared clonotypes between healthy human individuals. Study-level findings and limits: Naive subsets, compared against memory subsets, generally had larger estimated richness values. It was observed that roughly 5.5% of naive CD4 clonotypes were shared across a handful of donors.

Clones were read by immunoSEQ multiplex PCR, and TCRdb kept only the in-frame ones, dropping some. Of roughly 2.5 million clones in the sample, approximately 94% were seen once. This CDR3 comprises 11 residues. Looked up from germline, CDR1 is DFQATT and CDR2 is SNEGSKA (reference sequence). V trimming: 7 bases; J trimming: 8 bases; junction bases outside the gene matches: 4. Points on this clone: Antigen unknown.

This TCR derives from a man younger than 30 in good health. Input material: naive CD4+ T cells sorted from blood. Subset described: CD45RA+ positively selected. The V call is TRBV20-1, the J call TRBJ1-4, with 7 positions matching TRBD1. CDR3 protein: CSVQGQEKLFF. The CDR3 bases are TGCAGTGTACAGGGGCAAGAAAAACTGTTTTTT.